The rows below give T cell receptor beta chains drawn from one sample of a study of cytomegalovirus exposure and HLA in healthy donors. Libraries were prepared by immunoSEQ multiplex PCR; TCRdb keeps only in-frame clonotypes and omits some of them. The sample has about 110,000 clones; around 80% are singletons. The sequenced material came from PBMCs. The receptors shown here come from a man in his forties or fifties in good health and CMV-seronegative. CDR3s leave out the opening cysteine and the closing phenylalanine or tryptophan. The order of the fields is D gene, J gene, V gene, CDR3 protein. A D gene is named only where the DNA matches it firmly.

. TRBJ2-7 TRBV11-1 ASSTSGTLSYEQY
. TRBJ2-3 TRBV6-5 ASRRAGDTQY
. TRBJ2-3 TRBV18 ASSPPSGTDTQY
. TRBJ2-7 TRBV6-5 ASSRDLREQY
TRBD1 TRBJ2-7 TRBV27 ASSSWDRYYEQY
TRBD1 TRBJ1-5 TRBV7-9 ASSQGTGGTNSNQPQH
. TRBJ1-2 TRBV4-2 ASSYETSVGGAGYT
TRBD2 TRBJ2-1 TRBV7-6 ASSLGGAGGPGEQF
TRBD1 TRBJ2-7 TRBV15 ATSVAGGYEQY
. TRBJ1-3 TRBV6-1 ASSVGGDRKGHTIY
TRBD1 TRBJ2-2 TRBV28 ASRGDGTGKTGELF
. TRBJ1-1 TRBV7-9 ASSLDARQNTEAF
. TRBJ2-5 TRBV4-2 ASSPSPSVGTETQY
TRBD2 TRBJ2-5 TRBV14 ASSKSSAGAETQY
. TRBJ2-7 TRBV2 ASSKEGSYEQY
. TRBJ2-1 TRBV30 AWTPREPLYNEQF
TRBD1 TRBJ1-2 TRBV6-4 ASSNDRGYGYT
. TRBJ1-6 TRBV27 ASSGGGSGRSYNSPLH
TRBD1 TRBJ2-5 TRBV28 ASSFPGTGRLGTQY
. TRBJ2-5 TRBV7-9 ASSLGRVGETQY
TRBD2 TRBJ2-7 TRBV27 ASSFGGSYEQY
. TRBJ2-3 TRBV9 ASSVDVGGTDTQY
. TRBJ2-3 TRBV28 AVGRGGTDTQY
. TRBJ2-1 TRBV2 ASTQGQRIYNEQF
TRBD1 TRBJ2-7 TRBV28 ASSGLGTGGAFGSYEQY
. TRBJ2-1 TRBV6-1 ASSEGQGGYNEQF
TRBD1 TRBJ2-5 TRBV9 ASSGRTGGVETQY
TRBD2 TRBJ2-2 TRBV15 ATSSGGPNTGELF
. TRBJ2-3 TRBV7-4 ASSITLPTGVTDTQY
TRBD1 TRBJ2-1 TRBV7-3 ASSLRQGMRNEQF
TRBD2 TRBJ2-7 TRBV27 ASSLSNPSGTYEQY
. TRBJ1-4 TRBV30 AWSPPQTDEKLF
TRBD2 TRBJ2-1 TRBV6-6 ASSRNPGGGNNEQF
TRBD1 TRBJ2-7 TRBV4-3 ASSQVAPGGGSYEQY
. TRBJ1-4 TRBV4-1 ASSQGRASEKLF
. TRBJ1-1 TRBV9 ASSLGRGNTEAF
. TRBJ2-3 TRBV15 ATSRGRADGLAADTQY